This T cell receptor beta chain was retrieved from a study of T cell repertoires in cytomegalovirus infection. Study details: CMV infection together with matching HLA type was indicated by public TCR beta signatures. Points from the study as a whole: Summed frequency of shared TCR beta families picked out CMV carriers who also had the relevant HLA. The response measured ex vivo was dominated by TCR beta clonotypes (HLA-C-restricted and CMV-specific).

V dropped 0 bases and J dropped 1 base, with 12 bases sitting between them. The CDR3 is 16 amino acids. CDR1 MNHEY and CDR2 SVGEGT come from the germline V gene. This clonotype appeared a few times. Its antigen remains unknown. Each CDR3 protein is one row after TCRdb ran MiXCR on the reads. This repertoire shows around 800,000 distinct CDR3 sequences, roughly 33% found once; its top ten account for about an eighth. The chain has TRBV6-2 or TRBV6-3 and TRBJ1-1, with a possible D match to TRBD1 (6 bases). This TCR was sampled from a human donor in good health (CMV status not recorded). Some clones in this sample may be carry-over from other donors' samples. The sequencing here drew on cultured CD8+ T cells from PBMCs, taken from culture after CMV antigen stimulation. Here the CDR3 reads CASSYSIGGTNTEAFF. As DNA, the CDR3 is TGTGCCAGCAGTTACTCGATAGGGGGGACGAACACTGAAGCTTTCTTT.